This T cell receptor (beta chain) was sequenced in a study of cytomegalovirus exposure and HLA in healthy donors. Findings and limits, study-wide: Researchers reported that three CMV-associated chains were confirmed in vitro as CMV antigen-specific. Indistinguishability led to the exclusion of some V segments, TRBV6-2 and TRBV6-3 included.

The PCR made use of 60 Vbeta and 13 Jbeta primers. Here immunoSEQ multiplex PCR was the method, and the copy in TCRdb shows in-frame clones only, minus some. The sample contains 130,000 to 150,000 clones, over 70% of which appear only once. This CDR3 is 15 amino acids long. Germline V gives CDR1 LGHNA, CDR2 YSLEER. V shed 0 bases and J 2 bases; nucleotides not matched to a gene: 2. Regarding this clone: Its antigen is currently unknown.

The clonotype was recovered from a male donor in good health and CMV-seronegative. Sequences were obtained from PBMCs. J is TRBJ2-7 and V is TRBV4-3; 9 bases agree with TRBD1. CDR3 sequence reads: CASSQEGDRAYEQYF. The CDR3 DNA is TGCGCCAGCAGCCAAGAGGGGGACAGGGCCTACGAGCAGTACTTC.